This T cell receptor beta chain is drawn from a study of blood T cell repertoires in COVID-19. Study at large: The United States, Italy and Spain were the sources of the acute and convalescent COVID-19 samples.

Trimming removed 4 bases from V and 1 base from J; junction bases left unmatched: 3. Per germline, CDR1 GTSNPN and CDR2 SVGIG (reference sequence). This CDR3 has 13 residues. About this clone: Other DNA sequences in the same sample also yield this CDR3.

Ages ranged from about 18 to 89 years, with residence in approximately 23 US areas. Methods used by the authors: Nucleated cell number was recorded as an estimate derived from reference gene primer amplification. Method: immunoSEQ multiplex PCR; TCRdb's copy keeps in-frame clones and lacks some. V and J calls and clone size are copied from that table; D and trimming were computed from the DNA. The sample yields 150,000 or so clones, 75% to 85% seen once. This clonotype was obtained from a man between 40 and 49 years old who had recovered from COVID-19. V is TRBV30 and J is TRBJ1-1; 7 nucleotides agree with TRBD1. Sequenced sample: PBMCs or T cells enriched from blood (not recorded which). Here the CDR3 DNA reads TGTGCCTGGACGAGACAGGGGAACACTGAAGCTTTCTTT. Translated: CAWTRQGNTEAFF. The variable domain in full, with the rest retrieved from reference TRBV30 and TRBJ1-1, is SQTIHQWPATLVQPVGSPLSLECTVEGTSNPNLYWYRQAAGRGLQLLFYSVGIGQISSEVPQNLSASRPQDRQFILSSKKLLLSDSGFYLCAWTRQGNTEAFFGQGTRLTVV.